This T cell receptor beta chain was recorded in a study of blood T cell repertoires in COVID-19. Study summary: The analysed material was cDNA or gDNA that came from T cells, B-cell-depleted T cells, or PBMCs.

Original data processing: Reference gene primer amplification in the assay estimated nucleated cell counts. Here immunoSEQ multiplex PCR was the method, and the copy in TCRdb shows in-frame clones only, minus some. The V and J calls and clone size are taken from that table; D and trimming were inferred from the DNA. This table has 200,000 to 250,000 clones, about 82% appearing once. The CDR3 totals 17 residues. V was clipped by 1 base and J by 1 base, with 16 bases between them. The germline CDR1 and CDR2 sequences are LNHDA and SQIVND (reference sequence). The source material was peripheral blood. The clonotype comes from a woman aged 80 or older with COVID-19, enrolled during active disease. The gene calls are TRBV19 and TRBJ1-1, with a weak D call TRBD1 (6 bases). The CDR3 DNA reads TGTGCCAGTAGTATAGTTGGACAGTTGGGATCGAACACTGAAGCTTTCTTT. Translating it yields CASSIVGQLGSNTEAFF.